This T cell receptor (beta chain) is from a study of shared T cell receptors in the human thymus. The protocol was immunoSEQ multiplex PCR, while the TCRdb copy is restricted to in-frame clones and leaves out a portion. The data contain approximately 580,000 clones, approximately 78% of them singletons. The CDR3 spans 11 residues. Trimming took 8 bases from V and 3 from J, leaving 10 bases between them. The V gene's germline CDR1 is DFQATT and CDR2 SNEGSKA (reference sequence). This sample was shared with a second study, whose subject was human thymus T cells. That source reports: Infants, healthy and Finnish, who were having corrective surgery for congenital heart defects served as donors.

V usage is TRBV20-1 and J usage is TRBJ2-5; tentatively, D is TRBD1 (6 bases). This sequence was found in a boy in the first two years of life with a congenital heart defect. Sequenced: thymocytes. CDR3 DNA sequence: TGCAGTTTCAGGGGAAAAGAGACCCAGTACTTC. Protein sequence: CSFRGKETQYF.